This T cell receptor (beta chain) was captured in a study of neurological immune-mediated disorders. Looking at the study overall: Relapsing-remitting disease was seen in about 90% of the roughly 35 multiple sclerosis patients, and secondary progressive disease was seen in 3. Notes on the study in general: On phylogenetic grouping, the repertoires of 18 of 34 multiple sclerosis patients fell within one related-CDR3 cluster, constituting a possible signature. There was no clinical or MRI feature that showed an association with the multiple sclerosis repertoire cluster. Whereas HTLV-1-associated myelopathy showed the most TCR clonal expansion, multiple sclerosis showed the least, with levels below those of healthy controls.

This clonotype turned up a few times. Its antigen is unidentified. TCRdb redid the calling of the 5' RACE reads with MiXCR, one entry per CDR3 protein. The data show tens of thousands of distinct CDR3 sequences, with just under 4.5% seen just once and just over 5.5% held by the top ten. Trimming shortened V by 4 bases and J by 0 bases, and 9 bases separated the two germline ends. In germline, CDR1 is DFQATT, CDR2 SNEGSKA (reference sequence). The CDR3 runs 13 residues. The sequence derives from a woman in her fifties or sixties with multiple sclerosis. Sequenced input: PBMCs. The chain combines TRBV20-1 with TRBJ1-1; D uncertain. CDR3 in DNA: TGCAGTGCTATTGAGGATTTGAACACTGAAGCTTTCTTT. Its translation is CSAIEDLNTEAFF.